This passage covers 7 T cell receptor beta chains from one sample sequenced in a study of graft-versus-host responses after intestinal transplantation. Profiled with immunoSEQ multiplex PCR; TCRdb holds only in-frame clones, not every one. The sample gives roughly 97,000 clones, 90% to 95% of which show up once; approximately 0.17% is in the top ten. These receptors are not linked to any known antigen. Sequences were derived from unstimulated CD4+ T cells sorted from spleen or lymph node cells, sampled before transplant. The source is a human donor who was the organ donor for an intestinal transplant.

The V call is TRBV18, the J call TRBJ1-4; TRBD1 matches at 9 bases. V shed 2 bases and J 5 bases; nucleotides not matched to a gene: 3. The CDR3 is made up of 15 amino acids. From germline, CDR1 is KGHSH and CDR2 LQKENI. The CDR3 reads CASSPMGQGNEKLFF. As DNA, the CDR3 is TGTGCCAGCTCACCAATGGGACAGGGAAATGAAAAACTGTTTTTT.

The CDR3 region has the DNA TGTGCCAGCAGCGAACTATCGGGACAGGGCACAGATACGCAGTATTTT. The encoded protein is CASSELSGQGTDTQYF. The V call is TRBV4-2, the J call TRBJ2-3; 8 nucleotides match TRBD1. V lost 5 bases to trimming and J lost 1 base; unmatched junction nucleotides: 8. CDR3 length: 16 residues. Germline CDR1 reads LGHNA; CDR2 reads YNFKEQ.

The chain employs TRBV6-1 and TRBJ2-2; 8 nucleotides line up with TRBD1. The CDR3 spans 15 residues. After removal of 6 bases from V and 0 bases from J, the junction contained 3 bases not matched to a gene. Per germline, CDR1 MNHNS and CDR2 SASEGT. DNA for the CDR3: TGTGCCAGCAGGATGGACAGGGCGAACACCGGGGAGCTGTTTTTT. It encodes CASRMDRANTGELFF.

This clone was seen a single time. The chain links TRBV7-2 to TRBJ1-3, with TRBD1 as a possible D gene (6 bases). Per the germline V gene, CDR1 is SGHTA and CDR2 is FQGNSA. The CDR3 has 17 amino acids. Trimming removed 1 base at V and 0 bases at J, with 13 bases between. The CDR3 region has the DNA TGTGCCAGCAGCTTAGTGACCAGGGGTGTCTCTGGAAACACCATATATTTT. This encodes CASSLVTRGVSGNTIYF. Complete variable domain (other parts from reference TRBV7-2 and TRBJ1-3): GAGVSQSPSNKVTEKGKDVELRCDPISGHTALYWYRQSLGQGLEFLIYFQGNSAPDKSGLPSDRFSAERTGGSVSTLTIQRTQQEDSAVYLCASSLVTRGVSGNTIYFGEGSWLTVV.

This clone was seen a handful of times. The rearrangement joins TRBV30 to TRBJ2-7; D is uncertain. This CDR3 has 12 amino acids. Germline V gene sequence: CDR1 GTSNPN, CDR2 SVGIG (reference sequence). V lost 1 base and J 0 bases, leaving 4 bases between the germline ends. DNA of the CDR3: TGTGCCTGGAGTGACTACTCCTACGAGCAGTACTTC. Amino acid sequence: CAWSDYSYEQYF.

The V call is TRBV11-2, the J call TRBJ1-1, with 8 bases that match TRBD1. Germline V lookup: CDR1 SGHAT, CDR2 FQNNGV. The CDR3 covers 17 residues. V gave up 5 bases and J gave up 4 bases; unmatched junction bases: 15. The CDR3 sequence: CASSVRPQGAIGTEAFF. The CDR3 coding sequence is TGTGCCAGCAGCGTTCGTCCCCAGGGGGCCATCGGCACTGAAGCTTTCTTT.

The chain has TRBV5-1 and TRBJ2-5, with a weak D call TRBD1 (5 bases). V lost 4 bases, J lost 5 bases, and 15 bases lay in between. Germline V lookup: CDR1 SGHRS, CDR2 YFSETQ. CDR3 size: 14 residues. CDR3 coding DNA: TGCGCCAGCAGCCTCATCCAGGGCATGGAGACCCAGTACTTC. It encodes CASSLIQGMETQYF.